A single sample gave rise to the 4 T cell receptor beta chains below, sequenced in a study of OX40 agonist ivuxolimab in advanced cancers. Measured with immunoSEQ multiplex PCR; TCRdb has only the in-frame clones, and not every one. The sample includes 45,000 to 50,000 clones, roughly nine tenths of them seen just once. The starting material was CD4+ or CD8+ T cells sorted from blood, obtained in a trial of the OX40 agonist ivuxolimab. These receptors all stem from an adult with an advanced solid tumor such as melanoma, head and neck, liver or kidney cancer.

The count of this clone is one. The J gene is TRBJ2-7, the V gene TRBV6-5; tentatively, D is TRBD1 or TRBD2 (6 bases each). The V and J ends lost 2 bases and 4 bases respectively, with 15 bases between them. Germline CDR1 MNHEY, CDR2 SVGAGI. The CDR3 contains 15 residues. For the CDR3, the DNA is TGTGCCAGCAGTTACCAGCCCGGGGGCGAATACGAGCAGTACTTC. It translates to CASSYQPGGEYEQYF.

V is TRBV28 and J is TRBJ1-2; TRBD1 matches at 8 bases. Trimming removed 2 bases from V and 7 bases from J; junction bases left unmatched: 9. CDR3 size: 15 residues. Germline loops: CDR1 MDHEN, CDR2 SYDVKM. This chain's CDR3 is CASSLTLGTGPGYTF. As DNA, the CDR3 is TGTGCCAGCAGTTTAACCCTAGGGACAGGTCCTGGCTACACCTTC.

J is TRBJ1-4 and V is TRBV7-9; D is possibly TRBD1 (6 bases). Trimming left V 3 bases short and J 6 bases short, with 11 bases between. The CDR3 is 14 residues long. Germline CDR1 SEHNR, CDR2 FQNEAQ (reference sequence). CDR3 loop: CASSFRGGDEKLFF. The DNA for the CDR3 is TGTGCCAGCAGCTTCAGGGGTGGGGATGAAAAACTGTTTTTT.

The chain is built from TRBV15 and TRBJ2-5; the D is unclear. CDR3 length: 16 residues. Per germline, CDR1 LNHNV and CDR2 YYDKDF (reference sequence). Trimming removed 2 bases at V and 2 bases at J, with 15 bases between. For the CDR3, the DNA is TGTGCCACCAGCAGATCAAGGGCAGCCGATCAAGAGACCCAGTACTTC. It translates to CATSRSRAADQETQYF.